The next 32 T cell receptor beta chains were all read from a single sample in a study of technical replicates of blood from a few donors. The repertoire was sequenced with immunoSEQ multiplex PCR; TCRdb's copy has only in-frame clones and lacks some. Of 45,000 to 55,000 clones listed, about 96% are singletons. Sequences were obtained from T cells isolated from PBMCs. The receptors derive from a human donor in good health.

The chain employs TRBV9 and TRBJ1-5, with D perhaps TRBD1 (5 bases). V gave up 0 bases and J gave up 0 bases, with 13 bases separating them. This CDR3 is built from 17 residues. Germline V gives CDR1 SGDLS, CDR2 YYNGEE. CDR3 DNA: TGTGCCAGCAGCGTAGGGCCAGGGCCCTATAGCAATCAGCCCCAGCATTTT. This gives the protein CASSVGPGPYSNQPQHF.

This chain connects TRBV27 to TRBJ2-3; D uncertain. The CDR3 loop spans 15 amino acids. V gave up 3 bases and J gave up 5 bases, with 15 bases separating them. In germline, CDR1 is MNHEY, CDR2 SMNVEV (reference sequence). This CDR3 is CASSFSAWNLDTQYF. In DNA, the CDR3 is TGTGCCAGCAGTTTCAGCGCCTGGAATCTAGATACGCAGTATTTT.

The chain carries TRBV9 and TRBJ2-1, with D perhaps TRBD2 (6 bases). The V gene lost 0 bases and the J gene lost 8 bases, with 9 bases spanning the gap. This CDR3 comprises 13 residues. Germline CDR1 is SGDLS and CDR2 is YYNGEE. The CDR3 DNA sequence: TGTGCCAGCAGCGTAGTATCTAGCGATGAGCAGTTCTTC. As protein: CASSVVSSDEQFF.

The V and J genes are TRBV19 and TRBJ2-7; the match to TRBD1 covers 9 bases. CDR1 is LNHDA and CDR2 is SQIVND in the germline V gene (reference sequence). The CDR3 is made up of 14 amino acids. V shed 2 bases and J 4 bases; nucleotides not matched to a gene: 3. The CDR3: CASSIRQGVYEQYF. DNA for the CDR3: TGTGCCAGTAGTATAAGACAGGGGGTGTACGAGCAGTACTTC.

This sequence joins TRBV19 and TRBJ2-2; the match to TRBD2 covers 10 bases. V trimming: 2 bases; J trimming: 6 bases; junction bases outside the gene matches: 3. The CDR3 sequence is 15 residues long. Germline V gene sequence: CDR1 LNHDA, CDR2 SQIVND (reference sequence). The CDR3 bases are TGTGCCAGTAGTATAAGTCTAGCGGGAGCCGGGGAGCTGTTTTTT. Its translation is CASSISLAGAGELFF.

V usage is TRBV19 and J usage is TRBJ2-2; 8 bases agree with TRBD2. The CDR3 spans 14 residues. The germline V gene has CDR1 LNHDA and CDR2 SQIVND (reference sequence). V shed 4 bases and J 6 bases; nucleotides not matched to a gene: 4. CDR3 nucleotide sequence: TGTGCCAGTAGTACGGGACTAGGGGCCGGGGAGCTGTTTTTT. Amino acids: CASSTGLGAGELFF.

The table lists this clone with a count of one. CDR3: CASRSQPGQQHYGYTF. CDR3 DNA: TGTGCCAGCAGGTCACAACCGGGACAGCAACACTATGGCTACACCTTC. The J gene is TRBJ1-2, the V gene TRBV5-6, with 7 positions matching TRBD1. Trimming took 5 bases from V and 3 from J; bases not matched to a gene: 13. Germline CDR1 is SGHDT and CDR2 is YYEEEE. CDR3 length: 16 residues.

V gene TRBV18 combines with J gene TRBJ1-2, with 8 bases matching TRBD1. This CDR3 has 15 amino acids. The V segment lost 3 bases and the J segment 2 bases; nucleotides outside the gene matches: 5. CDR1 is KGHSH, CDR2 LQKENI, per germline. CDR3 in amino acids: CASSPQGQANYGYTF. CDR3 nucleotides: TGTGCCAGCTCACCTCAGGGACAGGCAAACTATGGCTACACCTTC.

The rearrangement joins TRBV19 to TRBJ2-2; 11 bases map to TRBD1. Germline values: CDR1 LNHDA, CDR2 SQIVND (reference sequence). CDR3 length: 15 residues. The trim removed 7 bases at V and 6 bases at J, leaving 7 bases unmatched. The CDR3 bases are TGTGCCAGTATGCCGGGACAGGGGGACCCCGGGGAGCTGTTTTTT. Encoded protein: CASMPGQGDPGELFF.

The rearrangement uses TRBV6-4 and TRBJ2-1; 9 bases agree with TRBD2. The junction had 6 bases not matched to a gene; V was cut back by 1 base and J by 8 bases. Germline V gives CDR1 MRHNA, CDR2 SNTAGT. The CDR3 is made up of 15 amino acids. The CDR3 sequence: CASSDFAGGGDEQFF. The CDR3 bases are TGTGCCAGCAGTGACTTCGCGGGAGGGGGGGATGAGCAGTTCTTC.

The rearrangement links TRBV14 to TRBJ2-7; possibly TRBD2 for D (6 bases). CDR3 length: 15 amino acids. Looked up from germline, CDR1 is SGHDN and CDR2 is FVKESK. Trimming cost V 1 base and J 3 bases, with 13 bases left between them. The CDR3 bases are TGTGCCAGCAGCCAAGGAGTTTCGGGGGTCTACGAGCAGTACTTC. This codes for CASSQGVSGVYEQYF.

The J gene is TRBJ1-1, the V gene TRBV19; weak D call: TRBD1 (6 bases). CDR1 is LNHDA, CDR2 SQIVND, per germline (reference sequence). The ends were cut back, 4 bases at V and 4 bases at J, with 16 bases in the middle. This CDR3 is 15 amino acids long. This CDR3 reads CASSRGGGAGTEAFF. The CDR3 DNA follows: TGTGCCAGTAGTAGGGGTGGGGGGGCCGGCACTGAAGCTTTCTTT.

The CDR3 protein is CSVDPPDSSTGELFF. CDR3 coding DNA: TGCAGCGTTGACCCCCCCGACAGCTCCACCGGGGAGCTGTTTTTT. The chain recombines TRBV29-1 with TRBJ2-2, with a possible D match to TRBD1 (5 bases). The CDR3 totals 15 residues. Between the trimmed V and J ends, which lost 3 bases and 4 bases, there was a span of 15 bases. Germline V CDR1 and CDR2: SQVTM, ANQGSEA.

The V gene is TRBV6-1, the J gene TRBJ2-5, with a tentative D call TRBD1 (5 bases). The CDR3 consists of 15 residues. Germline V lookup: CDR1 MNHNS, CDR2 SASEGT. Trimming cost V 1 base and J 1 base, with 10 bases left between them. This chain's CDR3 is CASSEVGAVQETQYF. The CDR3 DNA reads as TGTGCCAGCAGTGAAGTAGGGGCTGTCCAAGAGACCCAGTACTTC.

The chain has TRBV10-3 and TRBJ1-1, with D unresolved. The V end lost 7 bases, the J end lost 1 base, and 10 bases lay between the germline ends. CDR1 ENHRY and CDR2 SYGVKD come from the germline V gene. CDR3 size: 13 residues. The CDR3 nucleotides read TGTGCCATCATGCCCCGGGAGAACACTGAAGCTTTCTTT. Translating gives CAIMPRENTEAFF.

The chain joins TRBV7-3 to TRBJ2-2, with D possibly TRBD1 on 5 matching bases. With 4 bases removed from V and 4 bases from J, the gap between germline ends came to 10 bases. Germline-derived CDR1 and CDR2 are SGHTA and FQGTGA. The CDR3 runs to 14 residues. In DNA, the CDR3 is TGTGCCAGCAGCTCGCAGGGTACCACCGGGGAGCTGTTTTTT. Residues: CASSSQGTTGELFF.

The chain combines TRBV5-6 with TRBJ2-7, with TRBD1 matching over 7 bases. CDR1 SGHDT and CDR2 YYEEEE come from the germline V gene. The CDR3 is made up of 15 amino acids. J lost 4 bases, V lost 2 bases, and 9 bases had no gene match. CDR3 in amino acids: CASSFLDWGQYEQYF. The CDR3 DNA is TGTGCCAGCAGCTTCTTGGATTGGGGACAGTACGAGCAGTACTTC.

The genes are TRBV30 and TRBJ2-7; 12 bases align to TRBD2. The CDR3 sequence is 12 residues long. CDR1 and CDR2 (germline): GTSNPN, SVGIG (reference sequence). Unmatched junction bases numbered 1, after V lost 4 bases and J lost 6 bases. CDR3 nucleotide sequence: TGTGCCTGGACTAGCGGGAGGGCCGAGCAGTACTTC. Translating it yields CAWTSGRAEQYF. Variable domain in full (rest from reference TRBV30 and TRBJ2-7): SQTIHQWPATLVQPVGSPLSLECTVEGTSNPNLYWYRQAAGRGLQLLFYSVGIGQISSEVPQNLSASRPQDRQFILSSKKLLLSDSGFYLCAWTSGRAEQYFGPGTRLTVT.

V gene TRBV2 combines with J gene TRBJ2-1, with 8 bases fitting TRBD2. The V gene end was trimmed by 3 bases and the J gene end by 7 bases; junction bases not matched to a gene: 11. The CDR3 is 16 residues long. CDR1 is SNHLY, CDR2 FYNNEI, per germline. CDR3 bases: TGTGCCAGCAGTGAGGGTGTAGCGGGATACCCTAATGAGCAGTTCTTC. Amino acid sequence: CASSEGVAGYPNEQFF.

The chain is built from TRBV2 and TRBJ2-7; 7 bases are a match to TRBD1. The CDR3 is made up of 13 amino acids. The V segment lost 0 bases and the J segment 6 bases; nucleotides outside the gene matches: 2. From germline, CDR1 is SNHLY and CDR2 FYNNEI. CDR3 nucleotides: TGTGCCAGCAGTGAAGCGACAGGGATCGAGCAGTACTTC. It codes for CASSEATGIEQYF.

The chain has TRBV6-6 and TRBJ1-3; D remains unclear. The CDR3 has 13 residues. Germline V gene lookup returns CDR1 MNHNY and CDR2 SVGAGI (reference sequence). Trimming shortened V by 3 bases and J by 8 bases, and 11 bases separated the two germline ends. This CDR3 is CASSYNLRDTIYF. Written as DNA, the CDR3 is TGTGCCAGCAGTTATAACTTACGAGACACCATATATTTT.

CDR3 in amino acids: CASSVASYSTGELFF. CDR3 sequence (DNA): TGTGCCAGCAGCGTAGCTTCCTACAGCACCGGGGAGCTGTTTTTT. This sequence joins TRBV9 and TRBJ2-2; D gene uncertain. V was trimmed by 0 bases and J by 4 bases, leaving 10 bases between them. Germline loops: CDR1 SGDLS, CDR2 YYNGEE. The CDR3 is 15 amino acids.

V is TRBV7-2 and J is TRBJ2-1; 8 bases line up with TRBD2. CDR1 and CDR2 (germline): SGHTA, FQGNSA. V lost 1 base, J lost 0 bases, and 8 bases stayed unmatched. This CDR3 has 18 amino acids. The DNA of the CDR3 is TGTGCCAGCAGCTTAGGCCTAGCGGGTCTTAGCTCCTACAATGAGCAGTTCTTC. Translating gives CASSLGLAGLSSYNEQFF.

The rearrangement links TRBV7-9 to TRBJ2-1, with 11 bases lining up with TRBD1. This CDR3 has 15 residues. V shed 2 bases, J shed 7 bases, and the junction held 4 bases outside the gene matches. The germline CDR1 and CDR2 sequences are SEHNR and FQNEAQ (reference sequence). CDR3 DNA: TGTGCCAGCAGCTTACCTGGACAGGGGGCAAATGAGCAGTTCTTC. Protein product: CASSLPGQGANEQFF. The full variable domain, with the rest looked up from reference TRBV7-9 and TRBJ2-1, is DTGVSQNPRHKITKRGQNVTFRCDPISEHNRLYWYRQTLGQGPEFLTYFQNEAQLEKSRLLSDRFSAERPKGSFSTLEIQRTEQGDSAMYLCASSLPGQGANEQFFGPGTRLTVL.

The chain uses TRBV27 and TRBJ2-7; 15 bases are a match to TRBD2. CDR3 size: 17 residues. Germline V lookup: CDR1 MNHEY, CDR2 SMNVEV (reference sequence). J gave up 3 bases and V 5 bases, and 8 bases lay outside the gene matches. Written as DNA, the CDR3 is TGTGCCAGCAGTGGACTAGCGGGAGGGCATAACTTCTACGAGCAGTACTTC. It encodes CASSGLAGGHNFYEQYF.

The V gene is TRBV13, the J gene TRBJ2-3; 7 bases are a match to TRBD1. The CDR3 is 15 amino acids. The germline V gene has CDR1 PRHDT and CDR2 FYEKMQ (reference sequence). Losses at the gene ends were 6 bases for V and 2 bases for J; bases not matched to a gene: 8. For the CDR3, the DNA is TGTGCCAGCAGGGACCACAGGGGTAACACAGATACGCAGTATTTT. It codes for CASRDHRGNTDTQYF.

The chain joins TRBV10-3 to TRBJ2-5; maybe TRBD2 (7 bases). Germline V lookup: CDR1 ENHRY, CDR2 SYGVKD. The length of the CDR3 is 15 residues. Between the trimmed V and J ends, which lost 5 bases and 4 bases, there was a span of 17 bases. This CDR3 reads CAISQHSGEGETQYF. The DNA of the CDR3 is TGTGCCATCAGTCAGCATTCAGGGGAGGGAGAGACCCAGTACTTC.

This rearrangement joins TRBV25-1 to TRBJ2-4, with 8 positions matching TRBD2. CDR1 is MGHDK and CDR2 is SYGVNS in the germline V gene. Trimming at V came to 3 bases and at J to 0 bases, leaving 7 bases not matched to a gene. The CDR3 has 17 residues. The CDR3 nucleotides are TGTGCCAGCAGTGACAATAGCGGGATTCCAGCCAAAAACATTCAGTACTTC. Its translation: CASSDNSGIPAKNIQYF. Complete variable domain (other parts from reference TRBV25-1 and TRBJ2-4): EADIYQTPRYLVIGTGKKITLECSQTMGHDKMYWYQQDPGMELHLIHYSYGVNSTEKGDLSSESTVSRIRTEHFPLTLESARPSHTSQYLCASSDNSGIPAKNIQYFGAGTRLSVL.

This clone was found once. The chain combines TRBV29-1 with TRBJ2-1; TRBD1 matches 8 bases. V was pared by 5 bases and J by 7 bases, with 10 bases of the junction left unmatched. CDR3 length: 14 amino acids. Germline V gene data show CDR1 as SQVTM and CDR2 as ANQGSEA. This CDR3 reads CSVWRQGTVNEQFF. In DNA, the CDR3 is TGCAGCGTTTGGAGACAGGGGACTGTAAATGAGCAGTTCTTC.

The V call is TRBV2, the J call TRBJ1-2, with TRBD1 matching over 9 bases. Germline values: CDR1 SNHLY, CDR2 FYNNEI. The CDR3 runs 12 residues. J was trimmed by 6 bases and V by 6 bases; bases with no gene match: 2. The CDR3 DNA follows: TGTGCCAGCAGGCGGACAGGGGATGGCTACACCTTC. Translated, it gives CASRRTGDGYTF.

This CDR3 is CAISALAGGTYEQYF. CDR3 coding DNA: TGTGCCATCAGTGCTCTAGCGGGAGGGACCTACGAGCAGTACTTC. The rearrangement links TRBV10-3 to TRBJ2-7, with 12 positions matching TRBD2. This CDR3 spans 15 amino acids. With 4 bases clipped from V and 2 bases from J, the junction kept 3 bases outside the gene matches. Looked up from germline, CDR1 is ENHRY and CDR2 is SYGVKD.

The chain uses TRBV21-1 and TRBJ2-7; the D call of TRBD2 is as the table states it, not checked on the DNA. TRBV21-1 is an annotated pseudogene. The CDR3 has 15 residues. The CDR3 DNA reads as TGTGCCAGCACTCCACAACCAGCGGGTGGATACGAGCAGTACTTC. It codes for CASTPQPAGGYEQYF.